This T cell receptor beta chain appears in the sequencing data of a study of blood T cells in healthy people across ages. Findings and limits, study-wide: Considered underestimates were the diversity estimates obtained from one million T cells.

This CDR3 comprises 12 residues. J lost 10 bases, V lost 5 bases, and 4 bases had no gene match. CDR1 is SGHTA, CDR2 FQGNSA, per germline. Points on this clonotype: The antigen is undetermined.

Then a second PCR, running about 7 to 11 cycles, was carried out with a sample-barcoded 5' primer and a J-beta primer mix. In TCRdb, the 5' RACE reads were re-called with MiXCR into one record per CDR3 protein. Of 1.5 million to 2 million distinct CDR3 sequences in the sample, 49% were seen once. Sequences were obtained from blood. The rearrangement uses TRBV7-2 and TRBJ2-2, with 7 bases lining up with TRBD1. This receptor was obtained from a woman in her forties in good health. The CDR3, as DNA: TGTGCCAGCAGCCAGACAGGGTTGGAGCTGTTTTTT. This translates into CASSQTGLELFF.